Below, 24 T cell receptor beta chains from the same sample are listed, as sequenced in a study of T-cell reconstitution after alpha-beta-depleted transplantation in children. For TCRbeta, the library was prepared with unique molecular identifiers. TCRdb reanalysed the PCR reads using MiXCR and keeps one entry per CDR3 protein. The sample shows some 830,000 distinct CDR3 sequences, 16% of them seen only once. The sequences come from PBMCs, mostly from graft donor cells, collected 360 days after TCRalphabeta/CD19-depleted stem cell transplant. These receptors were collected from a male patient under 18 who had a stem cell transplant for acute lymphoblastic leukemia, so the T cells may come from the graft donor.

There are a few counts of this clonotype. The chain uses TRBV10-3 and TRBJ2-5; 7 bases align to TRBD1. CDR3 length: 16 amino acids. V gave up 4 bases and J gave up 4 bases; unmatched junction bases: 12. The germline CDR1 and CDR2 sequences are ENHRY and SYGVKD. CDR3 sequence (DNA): TGTGCCATCAGTGTCGGGTGGGACAGATTCTTAGAGACCCAGTACTTC. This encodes CAISVGWDRFLETQYF.

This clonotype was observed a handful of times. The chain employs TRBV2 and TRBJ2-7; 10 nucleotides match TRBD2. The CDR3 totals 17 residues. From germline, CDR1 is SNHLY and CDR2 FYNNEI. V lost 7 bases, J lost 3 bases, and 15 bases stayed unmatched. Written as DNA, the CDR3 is TGTGCCAGCAACTATGGCCAAGGGGCTAGCGGGGGCTACGAGCAGTACTTC. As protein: CASNYGQGASGGYEQYF.

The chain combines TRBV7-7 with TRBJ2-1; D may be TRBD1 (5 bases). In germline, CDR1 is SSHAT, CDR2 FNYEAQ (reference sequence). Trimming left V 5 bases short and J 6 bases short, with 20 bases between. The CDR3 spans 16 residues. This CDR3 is CASSTQGAQFGNEQFF. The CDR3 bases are TGTGCCAGCAGCACCCAAGGGGCCCAGTTTGGCAATGAGCAGTTCTTC.

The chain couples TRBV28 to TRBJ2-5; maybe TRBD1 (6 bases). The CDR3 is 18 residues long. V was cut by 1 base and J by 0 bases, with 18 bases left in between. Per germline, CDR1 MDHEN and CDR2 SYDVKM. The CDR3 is CASSLFGTKGEYQETQYF. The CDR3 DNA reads TGTGCCAGCAGTTTATTTGGGACGAAGGGGGAGTACCAAGAGACCCAGTACTTC. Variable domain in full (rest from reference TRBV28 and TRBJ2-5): DVKVTQSSRYLVKRTGEKVFLECVQDMDHENMFWYRQDPGLGLRLIYFSYDVKMKEKGDIPEGYSVSREKKERFSLILESASTNQTSMYLCASSLFGTKGEYQETQYFGPGTRLLVL.

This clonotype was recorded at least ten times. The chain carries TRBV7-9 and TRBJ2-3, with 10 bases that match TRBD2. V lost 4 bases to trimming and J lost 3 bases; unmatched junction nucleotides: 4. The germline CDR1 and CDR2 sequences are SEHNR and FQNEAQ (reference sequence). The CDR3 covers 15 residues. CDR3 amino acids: CASSSEAGGTDTQYF. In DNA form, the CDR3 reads TGTGCCAGCAGCTCTGAAGCGGGAGGGACAGATACGCAGTATTTT.

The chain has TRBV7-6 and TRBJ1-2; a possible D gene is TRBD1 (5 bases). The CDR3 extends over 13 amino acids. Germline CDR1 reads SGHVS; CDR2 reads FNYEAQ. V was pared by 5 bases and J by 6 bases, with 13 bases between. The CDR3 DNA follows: TGTGCCAGCAGCGTCCTCGGGGGAAATGGCTACACCTTC. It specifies CASSVLGGNGYTF.

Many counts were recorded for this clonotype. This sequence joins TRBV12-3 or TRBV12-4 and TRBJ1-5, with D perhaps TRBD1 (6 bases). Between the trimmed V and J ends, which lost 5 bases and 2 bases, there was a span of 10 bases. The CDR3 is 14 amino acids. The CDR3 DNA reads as TGTGCCAGCAGTCCGAGGACAGGCAATCAGCCCCAGCATTTT. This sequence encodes CASSPRTGNQPQHF.

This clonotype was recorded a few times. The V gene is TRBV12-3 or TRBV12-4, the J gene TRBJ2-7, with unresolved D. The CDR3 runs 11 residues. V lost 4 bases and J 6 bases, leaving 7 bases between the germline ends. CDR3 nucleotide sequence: TGTGCCAGCAGTTCCCGGACCGAGCAGTACTTC. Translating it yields CASSSRTEQYF.

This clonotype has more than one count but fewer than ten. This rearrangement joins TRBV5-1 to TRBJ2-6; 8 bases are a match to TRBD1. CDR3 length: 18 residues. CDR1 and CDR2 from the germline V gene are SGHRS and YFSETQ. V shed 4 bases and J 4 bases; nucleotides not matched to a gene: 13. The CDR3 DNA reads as TGCGCCAGCAGCCGAAACCCCGCGGACAGGGCCGGGGCCAACGTCCTGACTTTC. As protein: CASSRNPADRAGANVLTF.

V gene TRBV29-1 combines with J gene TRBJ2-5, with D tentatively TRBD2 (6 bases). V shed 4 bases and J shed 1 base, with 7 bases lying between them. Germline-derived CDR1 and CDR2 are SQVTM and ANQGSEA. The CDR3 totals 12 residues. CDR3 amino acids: CSVGGLQETQYF. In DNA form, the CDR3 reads TGCAGCGTTGGGGGACTCCAAGAGACCCAGTACTTC.

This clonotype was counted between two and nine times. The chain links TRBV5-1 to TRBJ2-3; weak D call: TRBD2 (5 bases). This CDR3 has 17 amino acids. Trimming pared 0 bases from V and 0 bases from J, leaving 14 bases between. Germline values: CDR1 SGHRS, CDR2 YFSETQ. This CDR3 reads CASSLVVGVASTDTQYF. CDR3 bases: TGCGCCAGCAGCTTGGTAGTGGGAGTGGCTAGCACAGATACGCAGTATTTT.

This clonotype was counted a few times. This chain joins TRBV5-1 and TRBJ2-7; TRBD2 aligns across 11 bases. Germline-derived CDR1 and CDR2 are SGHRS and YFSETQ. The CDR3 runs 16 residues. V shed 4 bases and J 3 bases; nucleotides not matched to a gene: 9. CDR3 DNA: TGCGCCAGCAGCACCATACTAGCGGGAGAAAACTACGAGCAGTACTTC. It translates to CASSTILAGENYEQYF.

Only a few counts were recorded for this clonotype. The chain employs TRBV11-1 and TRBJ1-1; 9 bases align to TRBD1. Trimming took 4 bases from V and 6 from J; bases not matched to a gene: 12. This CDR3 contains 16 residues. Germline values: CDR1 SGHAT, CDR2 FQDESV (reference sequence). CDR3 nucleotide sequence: TGTGCCAGCAGCTGGGGCCCGGGACAGGGAAGATCTGAAGCTTTCTTT. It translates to CASSWGPGQGRSEAFF.

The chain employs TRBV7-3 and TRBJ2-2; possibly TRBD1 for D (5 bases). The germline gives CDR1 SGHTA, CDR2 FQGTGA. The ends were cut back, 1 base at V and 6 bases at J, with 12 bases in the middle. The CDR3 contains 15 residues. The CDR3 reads CASSLRSRAAGELFF. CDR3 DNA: TGTGCCAGCAGCTTAAGGTCCAGGGCAGCCGGGGAGCTGTTTTTT.

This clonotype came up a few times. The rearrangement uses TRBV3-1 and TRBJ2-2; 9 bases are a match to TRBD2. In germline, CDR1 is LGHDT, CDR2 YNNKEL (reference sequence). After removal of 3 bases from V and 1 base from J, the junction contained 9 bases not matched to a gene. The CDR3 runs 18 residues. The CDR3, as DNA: TGTGCCAGCAGCCAGTCTCTTTGGCGGGAGGGGAACACCGGGGAGCTGTTTTTT. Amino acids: CASSQSLWREGNTGELFF.

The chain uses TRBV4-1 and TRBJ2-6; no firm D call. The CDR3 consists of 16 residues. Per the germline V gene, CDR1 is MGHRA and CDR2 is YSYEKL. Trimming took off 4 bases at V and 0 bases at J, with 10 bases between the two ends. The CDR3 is CASSPQRHSGANVLTF. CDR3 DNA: TGCGCCAGCAGCCCCCAGAGGCACTCTGGGGCCAACGTCCTGACTTTC.

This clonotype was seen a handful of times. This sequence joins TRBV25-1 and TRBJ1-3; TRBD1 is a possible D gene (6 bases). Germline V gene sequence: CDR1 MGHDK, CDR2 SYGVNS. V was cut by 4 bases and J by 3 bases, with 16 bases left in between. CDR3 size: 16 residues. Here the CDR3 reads CASSVGGAWYGNTIYF. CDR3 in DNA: TGTGCCAGCAGTGTAGGGGGGGCCTGGTATGGAAACACCATATATTTT. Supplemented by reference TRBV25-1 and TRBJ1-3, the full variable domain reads EADIYQTPRYLVIGTGKKITLECSQTMGHDKMYWYQQDPGMELHLIHYSYGVNSTEKGDLSSESTVSRIRTEHFPLTLESARPSHTSQYLCASSVGGAWYGNTIYFGEGSWLTVV.

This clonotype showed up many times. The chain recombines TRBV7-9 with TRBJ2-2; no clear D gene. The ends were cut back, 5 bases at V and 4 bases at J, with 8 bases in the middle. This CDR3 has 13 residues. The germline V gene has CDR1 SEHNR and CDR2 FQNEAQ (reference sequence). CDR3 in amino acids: CASSLGFTGELFF. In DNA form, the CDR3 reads TGTGCCAGCAGCCTAGGTTTCACCGGGGAGCTGTTTTTT.

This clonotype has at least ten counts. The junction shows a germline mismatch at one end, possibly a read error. For the CDR3, the DNA is TGTGCCAGCAGCCAAGGGGGCTACGAGCAGTACTTC. Protein sequence: CASSQGGYEQYF. This chain connects TRBV4-1 to TRBJ2-7, with D possibly matching TRBD1 (6 bases). Germline V gives CDR1 MGHRA, CDR2 YSYEKL. The CDR3 is 12 residues long.

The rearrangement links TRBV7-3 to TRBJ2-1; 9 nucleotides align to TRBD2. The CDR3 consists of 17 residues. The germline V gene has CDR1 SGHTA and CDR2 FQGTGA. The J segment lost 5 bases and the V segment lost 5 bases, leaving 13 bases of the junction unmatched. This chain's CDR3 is CASSPGLARTIHNEQFF. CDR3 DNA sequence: TGTGCCAGCAGCCCCGGACTAGCGAGAACAATCCACAATGAGCAGTTCTTC. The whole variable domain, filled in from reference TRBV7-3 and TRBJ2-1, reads GAGVSQTPSNKVTEKGKYVELRCDPISGHTALYWYRQSLGQGPEFLIYFQGTGAADDSGLPNDRFFAVRPEGSVSTLKIQRTERGDSAVYLCASSPGLARTIHNEQFFGPGTRLTVL.

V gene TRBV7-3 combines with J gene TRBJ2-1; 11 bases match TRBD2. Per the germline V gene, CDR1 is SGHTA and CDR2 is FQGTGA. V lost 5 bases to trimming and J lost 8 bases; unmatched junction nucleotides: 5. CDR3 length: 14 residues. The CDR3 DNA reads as TGTGCCAGCAGCAGTAGCGGGAGGGTCGATGAGCAGTTCTTC. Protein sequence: CASSSSGRVDEQFF.

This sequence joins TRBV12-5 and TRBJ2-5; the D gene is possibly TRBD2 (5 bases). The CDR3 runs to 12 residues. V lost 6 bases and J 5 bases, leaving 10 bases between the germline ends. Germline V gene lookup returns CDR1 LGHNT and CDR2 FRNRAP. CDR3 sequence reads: CASGLVGETQYF. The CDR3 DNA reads TGTGCTAGTGGACTAGTGGGGGAGACCCAGTACTTC. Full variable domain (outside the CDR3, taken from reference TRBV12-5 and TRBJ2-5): DARVTQTPRHKVTEMGQEVTMRCQPILGHNTVFWYRQTMMQGLELLAYFRNRAPLDDSGMPKDRFSAEMPDATLATLKIQPSEPRDSAVYFCASGLVGETQYFGPGTRLLVL.

CDR3 residues: CASSPTAGGPSTGELFF. For the CDR3, the DNA is TGTGCCAGCTCGCCTACAGCGGGAGGGCCGTCGACCGGGGAGCTGTTTTTT. V and J are TRBV18 and TRBJ2-2; 10 nucleotides line up with TRBD2. The CDR3 is 17 residues long. The J segment lost 5 bases and the V segment lost 6 bases, leaving 12 bases of the junction unmatched. The germline V gene encodes CDR1 KGHSH and CDR2 LQKENI.

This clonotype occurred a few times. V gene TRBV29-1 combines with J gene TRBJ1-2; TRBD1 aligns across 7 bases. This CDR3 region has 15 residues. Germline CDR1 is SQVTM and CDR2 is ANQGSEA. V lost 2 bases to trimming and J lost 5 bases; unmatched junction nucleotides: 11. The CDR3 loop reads CSVERTSDRDYGYTF. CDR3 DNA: TGCAGCGTTGAACGCACATCTGACAGGGATTATGGCTACACCTTC.